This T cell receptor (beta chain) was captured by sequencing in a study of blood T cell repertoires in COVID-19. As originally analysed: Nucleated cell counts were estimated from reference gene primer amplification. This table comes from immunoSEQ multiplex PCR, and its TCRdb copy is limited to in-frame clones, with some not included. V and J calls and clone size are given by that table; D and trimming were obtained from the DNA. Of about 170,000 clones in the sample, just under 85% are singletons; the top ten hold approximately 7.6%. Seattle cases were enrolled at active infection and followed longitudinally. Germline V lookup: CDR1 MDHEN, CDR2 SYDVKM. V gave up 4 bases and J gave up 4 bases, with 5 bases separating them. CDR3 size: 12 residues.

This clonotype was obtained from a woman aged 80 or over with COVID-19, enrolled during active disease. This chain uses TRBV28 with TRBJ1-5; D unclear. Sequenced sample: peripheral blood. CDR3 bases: TGTGCCAGCAGTTCTGTAAATCAGCCCCAGCATTTT. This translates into CASSSVNQPQHF. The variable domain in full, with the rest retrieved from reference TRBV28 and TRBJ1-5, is DVKVTQSSRYLVKRTGEKVFLECVQDMDHENMFWYRQDPGLGLRLIYFSYDVKMKEKGDIPEGYSVSREKKERFSLILESASTNQTSMYLCASSSVNQPQHFGDGTRLSIL.